Listed here are 4 T cell receptor beta chains from one sample, sequenced in a study of T cells in Graves' hyperthyroidism and ophthalmopathy (dated by TCRdb to the late 2010s). The library was produced with multiplex PCR. The sequencer listed for this sample is Illumina HiSeq 2000. The TCR beta CDR3 regions were amplified from the RNA transcripts. A first-round RT-PCR of the TCR CDR3 used the HTBI primer set with the Qiagen OneStep RT-PCR kit. Clones were called with MiXCR by TCRdb after fastp trimmed the public reads at Q25, and only in-frame beta chains were retained. Each CDR3 protein appears once, grouped with its most common genes and DNA. Counted in this sample were hundreds of thousands of distinct CDR3 sequences; about 45% of them appeared once. Just under 8.5% of the sample lies in the top ten. Sample: peripheral blood or thyroid tissue (not recorded which). Receptors originate from a woman aged 18-29 years with Graves' hyperthyroidism. Donor details come from another sample of the same person, matched by shared clones.

V usage is TRBV24-1 and J usage is TRBJ2-6; D not certain. CDR3 length equals 13 residues. V was shortened by 4 bases and J by 5 bases, with 5 bases between the two germline ends. From germline, CDR1 is KGHDR and CDR2 SFDVKD. CDR3: CATSDKRANVLTF. CDR3 nucleotides: TGTGCCACCAGTGACAAACGGGCCAACGTCCTGACTTTC.

This clonotype came up once. The chain uses TRBV29-1 and TRBJ1-1, with D uncertain. The CDR3 runs 13 residues. CDR1 is SQVTM, CDR2 ANQGSEA, per germline. CDR3 in DNA: TGCAGTCCCTCGAATGCTCGTCTCACTGAAGCTTTCTTT. It is translated as CSPSNARLTEAFF.

This rearrangement joins TRBV6-5 to TRBJ1-4; 7 bases align to TRBD1. This CDR3 spans 15 amino acids. Germline V gene sequence: CDR1 MNHEY, CDR2 SVGAGI. V was pared by 2 bases and J by 5 bases, with 5 bases of the junction left unmatched. CDR3 in amino acids: CASSYNGQVNEKLFF. The CDR3, as DNA: TGTGCCAGCAGTTACAACGGACAGGTCAATGAAAAACTGTTTTTT.

As to this clonotype: Because the CDR3's place on the DNA is in doubt, the DNA is left out and the CDR3 is given as listed by TCRdb. The chain employs TRBV25-1 and TRBJ1-1; the table names TRBD1, a call not compared with the DNA. Germline V gene sequence: CDR1 MGHDK, CDR2 SYGVNS. The CDR3 spans 18 amino acids, including both terminal residues. This CDR3 is CALIYLCSVEWGYTEAFF.